The sequence of this T cell receptor beta chain was determined in a study of OX40 agonist ivuxolimab in advanced cancers. Profiling relied on immunoSEQ multiplex PCR, and the TCRdb table lists in-frame clones only, not all of them. Among some 150,000 clones, around nine tenths were seen once, and the ten largest hold 1.1%. The CDR3 covers 13 residues. Germline CDR1 is SGHAT and CDR2 is FQNNGV. V shed 0 bases and J shed 6 bases, with 6 bases lying between them. Material: CD4+ or CD8+ T cells sorted from blood, obtained in a trial of the OX40 agonist ivuxolimab. V usage is TRBV11-2 and J usage is TRBJ2-1; D is undetermined. This receptor was taken from an adult with an advanced solid tumor such as melanoma, head and neck, liver or kidney cancer. In DNA, the CDR3 is TGTGCCAGCAGCTTAGAATCTTTCAATGAGCAGTTCTTC. This sequence encodes CASSLESFNEQFF. Based on the CDR3 plus reference TRBV11-2 and TRBJ2-1, the full variable domain is EAGVAQSPRYKIIEKRQSVAFWCNPISGHATLYWYQQILGQGPKLLIQFQNNGVVDDSQLPKDRFSAERLKGVDSTLKIQPAKLEDSAVYLCASSLESFNEQFFGPGTRLTVL.